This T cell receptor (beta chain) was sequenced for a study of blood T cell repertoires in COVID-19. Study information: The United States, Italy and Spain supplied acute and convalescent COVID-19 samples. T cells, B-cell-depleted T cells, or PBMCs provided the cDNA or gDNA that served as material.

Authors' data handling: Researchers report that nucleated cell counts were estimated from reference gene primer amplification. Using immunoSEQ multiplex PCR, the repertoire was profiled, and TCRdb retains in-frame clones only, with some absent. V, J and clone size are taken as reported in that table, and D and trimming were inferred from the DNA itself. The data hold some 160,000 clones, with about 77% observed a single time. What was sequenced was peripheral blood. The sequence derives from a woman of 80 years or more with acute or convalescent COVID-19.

In DNA, the CDR3 is TGTGCCAGTAGTATAGATCTAGGTAGGGGGCTCTCCGGCGAGCAGTACTTC. Protein sequence: CASSIDLGRGLSGEQYF. V gene TRBV19 combines with J gene TRBJ2-7; 7 positions match TRBD1. The CDR3 spans 17 residues. Germline V gene lookup returns CDR1 LNHDA and CDR2 SQIVND (reference sequence). The V and J ends lost 0 bases and 6 bases, in that order; junction bases with no gene match: 14. Full variable domain (rest looked up from reference TRBV19 and TRBJ2-7): DGGITQSPKYLFRKEGQNVTLSCEQNLNHDAMYWYRQDPGQGLRLIYYSQIVNDFQKGDIAEGYSVSREKKESFPLTVTSAQKNPTAFYLCASSIDLGRGLSGEQYFGPGTRLTVT.